This is a list of T cell receptor beta chains from one sample in a study of cytomegalovirus exposure and HLA in healthy donors. Here immunoSEQ multiplex PCR was the method, and the copy in TCRdb shows in-frame clones only, minus some. The sample records tens of thousands of clones, roughly 67% being singletons. The sample taken for sequencing was PBMCs. The receptors were sampled from a man in his forties in good health and CMV-seropositive. Both conserved end residues are part of each CDR3. D genes are given only for firm matches. Expanded clones get a size class; other rows say once, few or many, or leave the size out.

TRBV7-9	NA	TRBJ1-2	NA	CSSSTSTYGYTF	TGTTCCAGCAGCACGAGTACCTATGGCTACACCTTC
TRBV7-2	NA	TRBJ2-7	NA	CASSSLGGQYF	TGTGCCAGCAGCTCTCTCGGGGGGCAGTACTTC
TRBV11-2	TRBD2	TRBJ2-1	NA	CASSNPPGAGGDPGNEQFF	TGTGCCAGCAGCAACCCACCCGGGGCGGGAGGCGACCCAGGTAATGAGCAGTTCTTC
TRBV5-1	TRBD1	TRBJ2-7	NA	CASSFDRGDEQYF	TGCGCCAGCAGCTTTGACAGGGGCGACGAGCAGTACTTC
TRBV7-2	NA	TRBJ2-5	NA	CASSSPWGGAETQYF	TGTGCCAGCAGCTCCCCCTGGGGGGGGGCGGAGACCCAGTACTTC
TRBV19	TRBD2	TRBJ2-4	NA	CASSMAGDAKNIQYF	TGTGCCAGTAGTATGGCGGGGGATGCCAAAAACATTCAGTACTTC
TRBV5-4	NA	TRBJ2-3	NA	CASSLCTGRGTDTQYF	TGTGCCAGCAGCCTATGTACAGGGCGGGGCACAGATACGCAGTATTTT
TRBV19	TRBD2	TRBJ2-3	NA	CASSFTSGSDTQYF	TGTGCCAGTAGTTTCACTAGCGGTTCAGATACGCAGTATTTT
TRBV11-2	NA	TRBJ2-3	NA	CASSPRGDTQYF	TGTGCCAGCAGCCCCAGGGGAGATACGCAGTATTTT
TRBV15	NA	TRBJ2-3	few	CATSRVPSQFTDTQYF	TGTGCCACCAGCAGAGTACCTAGCCAATTCACAGATACGCAGTATTTT
TRBV6-1	NA	TRBJ1-6	NA	CASSEGPRVGNSPLHF	TGTGCCAGCAGTGAAGGGCCGCGGGTGGGTAATTCACCCCTCCACTTT
TRBV7-9	NA	TRBJ1-5	NA	CASSFNSPNQPQHF	TGTGCCAGCAGCTTCAATAGCCCCAATCAGCCCCAGCATTTT
TRBV11-3	TRBD1	TRBJ1-4	NA	CASSRPTGTVFF	TGTGCCAGCAGCCGCCCTACGGGGACAGTGTTTTTT
TRBV6-1	TRBD2	TRBJ2-1	NA	CASSGGLARSYNEQFF	TGTGCCAGCAGTGGTGGACTAGCGAGATCCTACAATGAGCAGTTCTTC
TRBV6-1	NA	TRBJ1-2	NA	CASSLQGLGSYGYTF	TGTGCCAGCAGCCTACAGGGTTTGGGGAGCTATGGCTACACCTTC
TRBV11-3	NA	TRBJ2-5	NA	CASSTRTVQETQYF	TGTGCCAGCAGCACCCGGACAGTTCAAGAGACCCAGTACTTC
TRBV14	TRBD2	TRBJ2-4	NA	CASSPNRLPGGNIQYF	TGTGCCAGCAGCCCTAACCGACTACCGGGAGGGAACATTCAGTACTTC
TRBV4-1	TRBD2	TRBJ2-1	NA	CASSTGLAGVYNEQFF	TGCGCCAGCAGCACGGGACTAGCGGGGGTGTACAATGAGCAGTTCTTC
TRBV6-6	TRBD1	TRBJ2-1	few	CASSKDRGGYNEQFF	TGTGCCAGCAGCAAAGACAGGGGAGGCTACAATGAGCAGTTCTTC
TRBV6-1	NA	TRBJ1-1	NA	CASVGSGGSGAFF	TGTGCCAGCGTGGGGAGCGGGGGCAGTGGTGCTTTCTTT